This T cell receptor beta chain was identified during a study of blood T cell repertoires in COVID-19 (dated by TCRdb to 2019 to 2021). A note on the overall study: The collaborator samples originated in the United States, Italy and Spain and spanned the acute and convalescent phases of COVID-19. The samples were drawn from two sources: the first 160 participants of the ongoing ImmuneRACE study, and 1,254 subjects contributed by 6 global collaborators. The prospective study material was composed of cDNA or gDNA derived from T cells, B-cell-depleted T cells, or PBMCs. The repertoires were released in a freely available public database meant as a resource for research on the immune response to SARS-CoV-2. Where available, HLA class I and class II types were obtained from metadata supplied by the sample provider rather than from assay-based typing. Sample metadata almost always included a de-identified subject ID, COVID-19 status, age in years and sex. Deeply sampled blood TCRbeta repertoires from subjects exposed to, actively infected with, or recovered from COVID-19 were included in the dataset.

Including cysteine and phenylalanine, the CDR3 has 12 amino acids. Only the CDR3 DNA stays, 36 bases, in frame from base 1. In the germline V gene, CDR1 corresponds to SGDLS and CDR2 to YYNGEE. Trimming at the junction amounts to 2 bases on V and 5 bases on J, and the germline ends lie 5 bases apart. Concerning this clone: There is no known antigen for this receptor. Base qualities are not recorded, but no much larger clone differs from it by a single base.

Whole blood was collected in K2EDTA tubes by collaborating institutions according to the institutions' own protocols. Collaborator samples were shipped for TCRbeta analysis as frozen whole blood, isolated PBMCs, or DNA extracted from either sample type. The paper as a whole reports these results and caveats: The amount of clinical and demographic metadata varied by source and participant and was provided uncurated.

The immunoSEQ Assay, a bias-controlled multiplex PCR, was used to amplify TCRbeta CDR3 regions from genomic DNA. The study's processing was this. The number of nucleated cells in each sample was estimated from the amplification of reference gene primers within the assay. Sequence reads were collapsed and filtered to measure the absolute abundance of every unique TCRbeta CDR3 rearrangement. For each sample, productive Simpson clonality was calculated by taking the square root of Simpson's diversity index across productive rearrangements. The table was pulled from immuneACCESS by TCRdb, which kept in-frame rearrangements only. Such tables lose some clones; where checked, under half of the loss comes from unresolved V genes, and the rest has no known cause. V and J calls and clone size follow that table, whereas D and trimming were derived from the DNA. The sample table holds some 110,000 clones, of which 82% were seen once. About 4.5% of the sample comes from the top ten.

This receptor was obtained from a woman in her seventies with acute or convalescent COVID-19. Sequenced input: peripheral blood. The rearranged chain carries TRBV9 and TRBJ2-1, with no confidently assigned D gene. The DNA sequence is TGTGCCAGCAGCGTCCCAGACAATGAGCAGTTCTTC. The resulting protein is CASSVPDNEQFF.